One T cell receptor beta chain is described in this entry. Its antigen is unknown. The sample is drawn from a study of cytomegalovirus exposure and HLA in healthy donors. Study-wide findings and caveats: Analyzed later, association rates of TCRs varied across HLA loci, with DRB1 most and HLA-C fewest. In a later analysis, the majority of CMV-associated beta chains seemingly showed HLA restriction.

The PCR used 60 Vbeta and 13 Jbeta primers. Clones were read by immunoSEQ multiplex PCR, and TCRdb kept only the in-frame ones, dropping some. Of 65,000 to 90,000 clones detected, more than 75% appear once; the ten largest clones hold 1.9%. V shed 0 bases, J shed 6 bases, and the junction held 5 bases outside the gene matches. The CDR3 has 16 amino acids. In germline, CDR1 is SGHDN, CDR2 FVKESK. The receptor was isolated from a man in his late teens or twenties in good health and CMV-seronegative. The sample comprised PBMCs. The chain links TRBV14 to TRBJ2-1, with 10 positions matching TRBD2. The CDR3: CASSQDALAGSNEQFF. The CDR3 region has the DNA TGTGCCAGCAGCCAAGACGCACTAGCGGGGAGCAATGAGCAGTTCTTC.